This TCR beta chain was found in a study of T cell repertoires in cytomegalovirus infection. MiXCR was run by TCRdb on the reads, yielding one entry per CDR3 protein. Of 150,000 to 200,000 distinct CDR3 sequences detected, roughly 27% appear once; the ten largest clones hold approximately 30%. Germline loops: CDR1 MNHNY, CDR2 SVGAGI (reference sequence). This CDR3 has 14 residues. The ends were cut back, 8 bases at V and 5 bases at J, with 18 bases in the middle. The sequence came from a human donor in good health (CMV status not recorded). Some clones in this sample may be carry-over from other donors' samples. The chain joins TRBV6-6 to TRBJ1-1, with TRBD1 as a possible D gene (6 bases). Sequenced sample: PBMCs. The CDR3 here is CASLPRGTRTEAFF. DNA of the CDR3: TGTGCCAGCCTCCCGAGGGGGACGAGGACTGAAGCTTTCTTT.